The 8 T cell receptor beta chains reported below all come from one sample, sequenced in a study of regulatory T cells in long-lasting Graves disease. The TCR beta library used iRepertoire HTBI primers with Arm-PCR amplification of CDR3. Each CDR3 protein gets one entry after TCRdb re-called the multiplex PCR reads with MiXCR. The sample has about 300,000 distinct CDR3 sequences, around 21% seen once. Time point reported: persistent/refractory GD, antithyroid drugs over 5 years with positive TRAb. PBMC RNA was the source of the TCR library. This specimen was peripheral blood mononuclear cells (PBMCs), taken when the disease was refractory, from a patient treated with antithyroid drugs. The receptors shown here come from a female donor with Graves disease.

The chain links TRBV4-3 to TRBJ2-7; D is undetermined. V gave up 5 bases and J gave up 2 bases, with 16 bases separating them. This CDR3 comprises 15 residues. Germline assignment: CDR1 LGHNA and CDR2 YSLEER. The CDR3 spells CASSSRAFEPYEQYF. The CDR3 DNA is TGCGCCAGCAGCTCCCGGGCCTTCGAGCCCTACGAGCAGTACTTC.

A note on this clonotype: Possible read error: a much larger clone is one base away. The CDR3 DNA is TGTGCCAGCAGTTTCTGGCGCGGAGGGGCCGGGGAGCCGTTTTTT. Encoded protein: CASSFWRGGAGEPFF. The V call is TRBV28, the J call TRBJ2-2, with TRBD2 as a possible D gene (6 bases). CDR1 is MDHEN, CDR2 SYDVKM, per germline. The CDR3 is 15 residues long.

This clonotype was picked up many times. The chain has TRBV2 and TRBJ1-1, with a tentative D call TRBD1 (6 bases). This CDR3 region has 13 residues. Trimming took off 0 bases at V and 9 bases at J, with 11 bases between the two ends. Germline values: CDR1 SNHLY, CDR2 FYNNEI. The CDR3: CASSEARTAKAFF. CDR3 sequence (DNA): TGTGCCAGCAGTGAAGCGCGGACAGCCAAAGCTTTCTTT. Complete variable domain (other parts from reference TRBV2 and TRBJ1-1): EPEVTQTPSHQVTQMGQEVILRCVPISNHLYFYWYRQILGQKVEFLVSFYNNEISEKSEIFDDQFSVERPDGSNFTLKIRSTKLEDSAMYFCASSEARTAKAFFGQGTRLTVV.

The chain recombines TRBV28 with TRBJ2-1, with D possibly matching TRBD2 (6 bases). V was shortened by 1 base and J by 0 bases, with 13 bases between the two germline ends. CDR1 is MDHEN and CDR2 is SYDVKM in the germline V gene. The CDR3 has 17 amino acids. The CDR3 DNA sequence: TGTGCCAGCAGTTTATCCCGGGGACTGAGCTCCTACAATGAGCAGTTCTTC. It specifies CASSLSRGLSSYNEQFF.

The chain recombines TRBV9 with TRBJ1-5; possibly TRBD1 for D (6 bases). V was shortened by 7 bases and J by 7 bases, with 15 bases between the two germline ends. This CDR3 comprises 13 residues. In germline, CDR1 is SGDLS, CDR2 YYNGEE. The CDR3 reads CASSEAGAQPQHF. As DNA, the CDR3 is TGTGCCAGCTCAGAGGCGGGGGCCCAGCCCCAGCATTTT. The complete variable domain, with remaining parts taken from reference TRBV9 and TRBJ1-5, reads DSGVTQTPKHLITATGQRVTLRCSPRSGDLSVYWYQQSLDQGLQFLIQYYNGEERAKGNILERFSAQQFPDLHSELNLSSLELGDSALYFCASSEAGAQPQHFGDGTRLSIL.

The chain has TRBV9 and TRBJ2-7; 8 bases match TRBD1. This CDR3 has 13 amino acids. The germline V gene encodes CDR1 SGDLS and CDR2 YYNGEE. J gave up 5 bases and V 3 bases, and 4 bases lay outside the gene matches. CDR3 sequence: CASSDSTGDEQYF. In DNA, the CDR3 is TGTGCCAGCAGCGATTCGACAGGGGACGAGCAGTACTTC.

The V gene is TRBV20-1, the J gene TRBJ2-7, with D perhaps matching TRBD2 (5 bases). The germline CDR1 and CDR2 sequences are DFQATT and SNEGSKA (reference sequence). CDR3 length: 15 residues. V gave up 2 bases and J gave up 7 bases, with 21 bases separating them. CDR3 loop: CSARPPLRVTGEQYF. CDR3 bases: TGCAGTGCTAGACCACCGTTGAGGGTGACGGGTGAGCAGTACTTC.

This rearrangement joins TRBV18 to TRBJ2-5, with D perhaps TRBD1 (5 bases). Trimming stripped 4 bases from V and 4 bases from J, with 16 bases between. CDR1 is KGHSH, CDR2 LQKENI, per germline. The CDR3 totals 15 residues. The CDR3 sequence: CASSLSRRAPETQYF. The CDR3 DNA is TGTGCCAGCTCACTCTCACGCAGGGCGCCAGAGACCCAGTACTTC.